A single sample gave rise to the 5 T cell receptor beta chains below, sequenced in a study of identifying expanded T cells in peripheral blood. TCRdb's table, derived via immunoSEQ multiplex PCR, lists solely in-frame clones and lacks some. This sample has 85,000 to 95,000 clones; more than 70% occur once, and the top ten carry about 3.9%. The sequencing input was blood. These receptors were collected from a person aged 18 to 70 in good health.

This chain links TRBV7-9 with TRBJ2-7; D is ambiguous. Trimming cost V 4 bases and J 2 bases, with 3 bases left between them. The CDR3 extends over 11 amino acids. CDR1 and CDR2 from the germline V gene are SEHNR and FQNEAQ (reference sequence). For the CDR3, the DNA is TGTGCCAGCAGCTCCGCCTACGAGCAGTACTTC. This encodes CASSSAYEQYF. Based on the CDR3 plus reference TRBV7-9 and TRBJ2-7, the full variable domain is DTGVSQNPRHKITKRGQNVTFRCDPISEHNRLYWYRQTLGQGPEFLTYFQNEAQLEKSRLLSDRFSAERPKGSFSTLEIQRTEQGDSAMYLCASSSAYEQYFGPGTRLTVT.

The gene calls are TRBV2 and TRBJ2-3; the D call may be TRBD1 or TRBD2 (6 bases each). The germline gives CDR1 SNHLY, CDR2 FYNNEI. Trimming stripped 6 bases from V and 2 bases from J, with 12 bases between. The CDR3 has 14 residues. The CDR3 DNA is TGTGCCAGCAGCTTCAGGGGACTCACAGATACGCAGTATTTT. As protein: CASSFRGLTDTQYF.

This chain connects TRBV30 to TRBJ2-1, with 14 positions matching TRBD2. Germline CDR1 reads GTSNPN; CDR2 reads SVGIG (reference sequence). The CDR3 totals 19 residues. J lost 7 bases, V lost 8 bases, and 22 bases had no gene match. The CDR3 here is CAGLAGTSGRGLRWNEQFF. In DNA form, the CDR3 reads TGTGCCGGCCTCGCCGGGACTAGCGGGAGAGGACTAAGGTGGAATGAGCAGTTCTTC.

This sequence joins TRBV4-2 and TRBJ2-3; perhaps TRBD2 as D (7 bases). The germline CDR1 and CDR2 sequences are LGHNA and YNFKEQ. V dropped 7 bases and J dropped 3 bases, with 23 bases sitting between them. The CDR3 length is 17 residues. The CDR3, as DNA: TGTGCCAGCACTTCAGCTCCCCGCGGGGGCGGGACAGATACGCAGTATTTT. This sequence encodes CASTSAPRGGGTDTQYF.

This clone occurred once. This chain connects TRBV6-5 to TRBJ2-3; TRBD1 agrees at 7 bases. The length of the CDR3 is 15 residues. With 0 bases clipped from V and 3 bases from J, the junction kept 3 bases outside the gene matches. Germline CDR1 is MNHEY and CDR2 is SVGAGI. CDR3 protein: CASSYSGRGTDTQYF. Here the CDR3 DNA reads TGTGCCAGCAGTTACTCGGGCAGGGGGACAGATACGCAGTATTTT.